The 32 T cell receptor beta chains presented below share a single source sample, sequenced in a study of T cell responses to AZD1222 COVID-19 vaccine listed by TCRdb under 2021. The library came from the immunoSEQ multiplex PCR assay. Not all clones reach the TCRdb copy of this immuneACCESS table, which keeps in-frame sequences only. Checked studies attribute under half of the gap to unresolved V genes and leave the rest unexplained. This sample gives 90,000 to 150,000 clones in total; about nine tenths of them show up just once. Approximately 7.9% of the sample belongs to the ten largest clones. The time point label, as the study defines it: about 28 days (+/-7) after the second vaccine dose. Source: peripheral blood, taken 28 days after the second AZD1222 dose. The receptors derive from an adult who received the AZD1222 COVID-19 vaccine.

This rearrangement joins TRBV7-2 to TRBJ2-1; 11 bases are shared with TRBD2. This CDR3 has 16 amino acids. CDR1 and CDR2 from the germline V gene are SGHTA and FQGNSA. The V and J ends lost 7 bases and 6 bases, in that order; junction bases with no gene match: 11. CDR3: CASTLLAGVGGNEQFF. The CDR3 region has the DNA TGTGCCAGCACCCTACTAGCGGGAGTGGGGGGCAATGAGCAGTTCTTC. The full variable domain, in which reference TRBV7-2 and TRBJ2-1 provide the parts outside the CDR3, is GAGVSQSPSNKVTEKGKDVELRCDPISGHTALYWYRQSLGQGLEFLIYFQGNSAPDKSGLPSDRFSAERTGGSVSTLTIQRTQQEDSAVYLCASTLLAGVGGNEQFFGPGTRLTVL.

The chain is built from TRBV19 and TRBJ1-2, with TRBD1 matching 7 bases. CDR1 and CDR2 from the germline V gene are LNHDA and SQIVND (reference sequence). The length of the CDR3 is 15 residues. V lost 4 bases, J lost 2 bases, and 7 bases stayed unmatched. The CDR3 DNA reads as TGTGCCAGTAGTACTCCGGGACAGACAAACTATGGCTACACCTTC. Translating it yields CASSTPGQTNYGYTF.

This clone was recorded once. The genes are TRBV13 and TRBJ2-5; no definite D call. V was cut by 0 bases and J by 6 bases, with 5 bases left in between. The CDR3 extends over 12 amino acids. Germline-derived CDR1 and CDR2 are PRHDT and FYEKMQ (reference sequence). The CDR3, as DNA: TGTGCCAGCAGCTTAGGAGGGAAGACCCAGTACTTC. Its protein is CASSLGGKTQYF.

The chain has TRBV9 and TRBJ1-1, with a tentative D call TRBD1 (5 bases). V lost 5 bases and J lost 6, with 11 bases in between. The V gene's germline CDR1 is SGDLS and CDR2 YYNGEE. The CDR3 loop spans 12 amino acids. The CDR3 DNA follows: TGTGCCAGCAGTGCAGGGTTCTCTGAAGCTTTCTTT. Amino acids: CASSAGFSEAFF. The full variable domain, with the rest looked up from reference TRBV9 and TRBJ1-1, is DSGVTQTPKHLITATGQRVTLRCSPRSGDLSVYWYQQSLDQGLQFLIQYYNGEERAKGNILERFSAQQFPDLHSELNLSSLELGDSALYFCASSAGFSEAFFGQGTRLTVV.

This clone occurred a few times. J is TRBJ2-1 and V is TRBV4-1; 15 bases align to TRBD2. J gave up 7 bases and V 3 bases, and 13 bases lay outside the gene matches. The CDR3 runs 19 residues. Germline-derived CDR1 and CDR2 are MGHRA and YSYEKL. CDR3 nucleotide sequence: TGCGCCAGCAGCCACCAGACGGACACCGGGACTAGCGGGAGGAATGAGCAGTTCTTC. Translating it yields CASSHQTDTGTSGRNEQFF.

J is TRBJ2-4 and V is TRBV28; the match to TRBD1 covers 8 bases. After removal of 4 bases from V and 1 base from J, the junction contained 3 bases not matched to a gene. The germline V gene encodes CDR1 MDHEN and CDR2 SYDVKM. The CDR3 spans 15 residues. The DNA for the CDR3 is TGTGCCAGCAGTTACGACAGGGGTGCCAAAAACATTCAGTACTTC. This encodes CASSYDRGAKNIQYF.

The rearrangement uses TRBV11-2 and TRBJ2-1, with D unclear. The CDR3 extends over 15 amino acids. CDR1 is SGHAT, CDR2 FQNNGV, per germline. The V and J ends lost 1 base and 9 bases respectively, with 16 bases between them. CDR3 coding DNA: TGTGCCAGCAGCTTAGGGTCGGGCCCCGACGGTGAGCAGTTCTTC. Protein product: CASSLGSGPDGEQFF.

CDR3 DNA sequence: TGTGCCAGCAGCTGGACAGGGGAGGACTTGGCTTTCTTT. Translation gives CASSWTGEDLAFF. This chain uses TRBV7-9 with TRBJ1-1; 9 nucleotides line up with TRBD1. Trimming cost V 4 bases and J 11 bases; bases outside gene matches: 8. This CDR3 has 13 residues. CDR1 is SEHNR and CDR2 is FQNEAQ in the germline V gene (reference sequence).

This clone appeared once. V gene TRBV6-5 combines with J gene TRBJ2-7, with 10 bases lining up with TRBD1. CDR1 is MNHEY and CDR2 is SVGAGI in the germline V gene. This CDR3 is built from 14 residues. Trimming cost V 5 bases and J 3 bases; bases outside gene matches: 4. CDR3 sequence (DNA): TGTGCCAGCAGTACCGGGACAGGGGTCTACGAGCAGTACTTC. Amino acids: CASSTGTGVYEQYF.

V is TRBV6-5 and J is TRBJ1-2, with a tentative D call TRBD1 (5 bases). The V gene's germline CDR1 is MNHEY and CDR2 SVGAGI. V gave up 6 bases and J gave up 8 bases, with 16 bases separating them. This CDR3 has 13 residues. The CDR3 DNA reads TGTGCCAGCAGCCCGGGACCGGTGAGGGGCTACACCTTC. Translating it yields CASSPGPVRGYTF.

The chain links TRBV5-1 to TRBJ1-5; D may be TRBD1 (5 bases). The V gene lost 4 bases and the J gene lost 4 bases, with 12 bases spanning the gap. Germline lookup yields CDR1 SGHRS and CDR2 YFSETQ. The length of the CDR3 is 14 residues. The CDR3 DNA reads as TGCGCCAGCAGCGCGGGGACGGGGAATCAGCCCCAGCATTTT. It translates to CASSAGTGNQPQHF.

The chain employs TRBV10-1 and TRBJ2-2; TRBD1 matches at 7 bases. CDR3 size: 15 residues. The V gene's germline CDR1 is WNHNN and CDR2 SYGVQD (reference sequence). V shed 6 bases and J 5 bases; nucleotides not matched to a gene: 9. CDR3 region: CASSRDRVRTGELFF. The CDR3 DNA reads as TGCGCCAGCAGCCGAGACAGGGTGCGAACCGGGGAGCTGTTTTTT.

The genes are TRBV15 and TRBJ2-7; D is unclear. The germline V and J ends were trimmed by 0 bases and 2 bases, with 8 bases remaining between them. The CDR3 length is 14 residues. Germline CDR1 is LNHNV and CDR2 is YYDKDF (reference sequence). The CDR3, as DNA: TGTGCCACCAGCAGAGATAGGAGTACCTACGAGCAGTACTTC. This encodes CATSRDRSTYEQYF.

CDR3 protein: CASSIDPGPGELFF. DNA for the CDR3: TGTGCCAGTAGTATAGATCCGGGGCCCGGGGAGCTGTTTTTT. The chain recombines TRBV19 with TRBJ2-2; D tentatively reads TRBD1 or TRBD2 (5 bases each). Trimming pared 0 bases from V and 6 bases from J, leaving 8 bases between. CDR1 is LNHDA and CDR2 is SQIVND in the germline V gene (reference sequence). The CDR3 covers 14 residues.

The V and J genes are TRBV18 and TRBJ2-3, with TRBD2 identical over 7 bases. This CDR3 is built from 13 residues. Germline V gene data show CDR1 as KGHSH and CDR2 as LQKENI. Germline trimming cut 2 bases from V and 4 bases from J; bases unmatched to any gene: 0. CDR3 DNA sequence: TGTGCCAGCTCACCAGCGGGGGCAGATACGCAGTATTTT. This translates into CASSPAGADTQYF.

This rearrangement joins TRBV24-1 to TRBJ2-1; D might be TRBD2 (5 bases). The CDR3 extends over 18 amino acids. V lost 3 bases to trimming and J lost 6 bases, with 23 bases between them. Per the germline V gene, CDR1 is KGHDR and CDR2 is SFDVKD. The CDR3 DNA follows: TGTGCCACCAGTGATCCCCTTGGAGGTCAAGCCGGTACCAATGAGCAGTTCTTC. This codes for CATSDPLGGQAGTNEQFF.

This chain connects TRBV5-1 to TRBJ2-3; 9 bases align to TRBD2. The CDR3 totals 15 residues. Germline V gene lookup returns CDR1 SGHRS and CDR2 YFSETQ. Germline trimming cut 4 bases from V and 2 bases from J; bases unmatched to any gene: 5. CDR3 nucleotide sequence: TGCGCCAGCAGCACCGGGACTAGCCTCACAGATACGCAGTATTTT. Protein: CASSTGTSLTDTQYF.

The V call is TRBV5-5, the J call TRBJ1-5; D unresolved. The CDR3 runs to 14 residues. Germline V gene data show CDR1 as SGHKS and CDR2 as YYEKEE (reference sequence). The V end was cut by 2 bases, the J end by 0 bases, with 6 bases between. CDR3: CASSLLNSNQPQHF. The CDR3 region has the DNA TGTGCCAGCAGCTTACTTAATAGCAATCAGCCCCAGCATTTT.

The CDR3 protein is CASSPLSGLAGEQFF. The DNA of the CDR3 is TGTGCCAGCAGCCCCCTAAGTGGACTAGCGGGCGAGCAGTTCTTC. This chain links TRBV11-2 with TRBJ2-1; 11 nucleotides line up with TRBD2. CDR3 length equals 15 residues. Looked up from germline, CDR1 is SGHAT and CDR2 is FQNNGV. Trimming removed 5 bases from V and 10 bases from J; junction bases left unmatched: 10.

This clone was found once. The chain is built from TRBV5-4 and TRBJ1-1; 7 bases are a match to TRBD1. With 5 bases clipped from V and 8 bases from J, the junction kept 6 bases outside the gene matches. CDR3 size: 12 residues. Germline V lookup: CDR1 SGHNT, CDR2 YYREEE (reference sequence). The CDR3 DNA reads TGTGCCAGCAGGCAACCGGGACAGGAAGCTTTCTTT. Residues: CASRQPGQEAFF.

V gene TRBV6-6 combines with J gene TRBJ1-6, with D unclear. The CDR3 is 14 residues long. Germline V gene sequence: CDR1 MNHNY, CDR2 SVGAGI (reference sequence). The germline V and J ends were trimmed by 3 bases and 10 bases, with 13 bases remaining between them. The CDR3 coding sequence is TGTGCCAGCAGTTATGGTCCGGGAGCATCACCCCTCCACTTT. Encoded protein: CASSYGPGASPLHF.

The CDR3, as DNA: TGTGCCAGCAGTGCAGGGGGGAACGAGCAGTACTTC. Protein: CASSAGGNEQYF. The chain carries TRBV27 and TRBJ2-7; D perhaps matches TRBD1 (7 bases). CDR1 is MNHEY, CDR2 SMNVEV, per germline (reference sequence). The CDR3 runs to 12 residues. V dropped 5 bases and J dropped 5 bases, with 10 bases sitting between them.

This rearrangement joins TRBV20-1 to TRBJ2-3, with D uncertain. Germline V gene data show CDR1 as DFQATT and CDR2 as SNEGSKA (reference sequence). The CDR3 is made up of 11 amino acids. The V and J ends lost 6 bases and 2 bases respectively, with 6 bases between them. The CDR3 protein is CSASATDTQYF. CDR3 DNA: TGCAGTGCCTCGGCCACAGATACGCAGTATTTT.

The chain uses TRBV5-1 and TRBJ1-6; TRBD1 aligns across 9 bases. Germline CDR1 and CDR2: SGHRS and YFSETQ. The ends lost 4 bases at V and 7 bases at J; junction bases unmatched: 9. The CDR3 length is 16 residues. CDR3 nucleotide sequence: TGCGCCAGCAGCGTGGACCCCGGGACAGGGAATTCACCCCTCCACTTT. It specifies CASSVDPGTGNSPLHF.

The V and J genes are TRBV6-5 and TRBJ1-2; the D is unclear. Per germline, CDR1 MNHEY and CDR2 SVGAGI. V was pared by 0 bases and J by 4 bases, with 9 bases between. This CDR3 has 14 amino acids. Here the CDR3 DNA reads TGTGCCAGCAGTTACTCGGCCCAGTCCTATGGCTACACCTTC. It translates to CASSYSAQSYGYTF.

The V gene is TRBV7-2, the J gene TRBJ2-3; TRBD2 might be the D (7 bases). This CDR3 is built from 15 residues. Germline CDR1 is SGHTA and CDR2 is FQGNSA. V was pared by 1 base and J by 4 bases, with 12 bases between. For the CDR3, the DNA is TGTGCCAGCAGCTTAGGGGGCGGGGGCGCAGATACGCAGTATTTT. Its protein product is CASSLGGGGADTQYF.

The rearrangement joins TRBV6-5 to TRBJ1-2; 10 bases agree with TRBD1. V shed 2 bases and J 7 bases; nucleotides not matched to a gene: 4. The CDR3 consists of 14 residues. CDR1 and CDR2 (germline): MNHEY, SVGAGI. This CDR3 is CASSYGTGAFGYTF. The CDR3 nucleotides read TGTGCCAGCAGTTACGGGACAGGGGCGTTTGGCTACACCTTC.

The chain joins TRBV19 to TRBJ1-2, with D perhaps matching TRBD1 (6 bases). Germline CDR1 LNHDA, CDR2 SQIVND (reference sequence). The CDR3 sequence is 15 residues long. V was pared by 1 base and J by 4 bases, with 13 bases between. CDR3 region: CASSIGGQGSYGYTF. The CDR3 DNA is TGTGCCAGTAGTATAGGGGGACAAGGGTCCTATGGCTACACCTTC. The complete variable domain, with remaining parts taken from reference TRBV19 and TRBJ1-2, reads DGGITQSPKYLFRKEGQNVTLSCEQNLNHDAMYWYRQDPGQGLRLIYYSQIVNDFQKGDIAEGYSVSREKKESFPLTVTSAQKNPTAFYLCASSIGGQGSYGYTFGSGTRLTVV.

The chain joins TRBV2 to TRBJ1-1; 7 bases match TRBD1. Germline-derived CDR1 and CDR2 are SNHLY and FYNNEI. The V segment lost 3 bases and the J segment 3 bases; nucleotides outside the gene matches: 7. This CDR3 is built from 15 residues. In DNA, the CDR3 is TGTGCCAGCAGTGACCCTCCCAGGGGGGACACTGAAGCTTTCTTT. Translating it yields CASSDPPRGDTEAFF.

CDR3 in amino acids: CASSVIAGGTGELFF. DNA for the CDR3: TGTGCCAGCAGTGTAATAGCGGGTGGGACCGGGGAGCTGTTTTTT. This sequence joins TRBV2 and TRBJ2-2; TRBD2 aligns across 7 bases. Germline loops: CDR1 SNHLY, CDR2 FYNNEI. The ends lost 4 bases at V and 5 bases at J; junction bases unmatched: 7. CDR3 length equals 15 residues. Supplemented by reference TRBV2 and TRBJ2-2, the full variable domain reads EPEVTQTPSHQVTQMGQEVILRCVPISNHLYFYWYRQILGQKVEFLVSFYNNEISEKSEIFDDQFSVERPDGSNFTLKIRSTKLEDSAMYFCASSVIAGGTGELFFGEGSRLTVL.

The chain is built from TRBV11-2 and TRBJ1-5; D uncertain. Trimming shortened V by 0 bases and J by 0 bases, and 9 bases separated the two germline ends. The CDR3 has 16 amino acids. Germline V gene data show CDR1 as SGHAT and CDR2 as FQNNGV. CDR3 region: CASSLDTGNSNQPQHF. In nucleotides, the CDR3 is TGTGCCAGCAGCTTAGATACCGGGAATAGCAATCAGCCCCAGCATTTT.

The CDR3 region has the DNA TGCGCCAGCAGCTTGGTCGTTGGGGGACAGGAGGCGTTCTTC. Translation: CASSLVVGGQEAFF. This chain links TRBV5-1 with TRBJ2-1; 8 bases are shared with TRBD1. Germline V lookup: CDR1 SGHRS, CDR2 YFSETQ. This CDR3 has 14 residues. The junction had 11 bases not matched to a gene; V was cut back by 0 bases and J by 15 bases. Variable domain in full (rest from reference TRBV5-1 and TRBJ2-1): KAGVTQTPRYLIKTRGQQVTLSCSPISGHRSVSWYQQTPGQGLQFLFEYFSETQRNKGNFPGRFSGRQFSNSRSEMNVSTLELGDSALYLCASSLVVGGQEAFFGPGTRLTVL.